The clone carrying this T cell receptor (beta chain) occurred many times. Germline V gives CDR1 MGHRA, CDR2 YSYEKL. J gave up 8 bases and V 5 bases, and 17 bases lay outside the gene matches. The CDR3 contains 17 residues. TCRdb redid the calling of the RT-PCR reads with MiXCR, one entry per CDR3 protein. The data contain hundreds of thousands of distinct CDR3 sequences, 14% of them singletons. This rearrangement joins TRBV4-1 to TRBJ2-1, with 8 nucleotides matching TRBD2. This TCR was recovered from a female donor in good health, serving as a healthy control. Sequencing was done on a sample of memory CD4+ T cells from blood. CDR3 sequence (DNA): TGCGCCAGCAGCTCAAGGAGGTTAGCGGGAAATAAATATGAGCAGTTCTTC. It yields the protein CASSSRRLAGNKYEQFF.